This T cell receptor (beta chain) originates from a study of blood T cell repertoires in COVID-19. Study-wide context: Samples of COVID-19 (acute and convalescent) were obtained from the United States, Italy and Spain.

This CDR3 comprises 15 residues. The germline V and J ends were trimmed by 6 bases and 2 bases, with 14 bases remaining between them. Germline loops: CDR1 SGHTA, CDR2 FQGNSA. Some clones are missing from TCRdb's copy, which holds only in-frame ones; the method was immunoSEQ multiplex PCR. This table holds around 170,000 clones, roughly nine tenths found once. The receptor was derived from a woman aged 70-85 years with acute or convalescent COVID-19. Sequencing used peripheral blood. V and J are TRBV7-2 and TRBJ1-5, with D maybe TRBD1 (6 bases). DNA of the CDR3: TGTGCCAGCAGTTTACAGGGATTTGGCAATCAGCCCCAGCATTTT. It yields the protein CASSLQGFGNQPQHF.